This TCR beta chain was observed in a study of T cell responses to AZD1222 COVID-19 vaccine. This clone was seen only a few times. Its antigen is unidentified. Regarding the study as a whole: Increases in Spike-specific TCR breadth and depth were seen after two AZD1222 doses. After the peak T cell response, and only then, were repertoires sampled.

Assay used: immunoSEQ multiplex PCR; TCRdb lists only in-frame clones, some missing. The sample consists of just under 75,000 clones, around three quarters of them appearing once. The CDR3 has 12 residues. The ends were cut back, 7 bases at V and 6 bases at J, with 10 bases in the middle. CDR1 MNHEY and CDR2 SMNVEV come from the germline V gene (reference sequence). The chain uses TRBV27 and TRBJ2-1, with TRBD1 as a possible D gene (6 bases). The sequence was obtained from an adult who received the AZD1222 COVID-19 vaccine. The specimen comprised peripheral blood, sampled 28 days after the second AZD1222 dose. CDR3 amino acids: CASKGQSNEQFF. CDR3 DNA sequence: TGTGCCAGCAAGGGACAATCCAATGAGCAGTTCTTC.